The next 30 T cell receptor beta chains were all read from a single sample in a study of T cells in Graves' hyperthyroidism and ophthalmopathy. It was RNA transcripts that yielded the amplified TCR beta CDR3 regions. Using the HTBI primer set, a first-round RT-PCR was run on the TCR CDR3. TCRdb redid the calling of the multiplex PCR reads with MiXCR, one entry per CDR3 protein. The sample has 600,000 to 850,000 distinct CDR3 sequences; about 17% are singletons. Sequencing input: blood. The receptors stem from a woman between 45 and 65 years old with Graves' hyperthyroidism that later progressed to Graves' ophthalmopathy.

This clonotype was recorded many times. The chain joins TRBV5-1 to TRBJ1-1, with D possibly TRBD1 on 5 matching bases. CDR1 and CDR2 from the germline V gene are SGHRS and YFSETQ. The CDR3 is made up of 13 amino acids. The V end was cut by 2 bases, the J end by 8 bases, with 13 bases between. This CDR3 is CASSLRQGVEAFF. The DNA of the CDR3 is TGCGCCAGCAGCTTACGCCAGGGTGTCGAAGCTTTCTTT.

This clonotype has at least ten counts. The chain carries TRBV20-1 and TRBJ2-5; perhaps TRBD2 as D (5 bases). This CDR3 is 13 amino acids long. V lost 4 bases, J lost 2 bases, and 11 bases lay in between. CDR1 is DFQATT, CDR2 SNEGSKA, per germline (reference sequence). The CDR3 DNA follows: TGCAGTGCTATCCAGGACTGGCAAGAGACCCAGTACTTC. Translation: CSAIQDWQETQYF.

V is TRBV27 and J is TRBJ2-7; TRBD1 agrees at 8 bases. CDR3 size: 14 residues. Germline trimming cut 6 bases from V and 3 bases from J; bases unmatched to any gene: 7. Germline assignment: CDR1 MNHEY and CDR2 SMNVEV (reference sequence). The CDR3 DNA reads TGTGCCAGCAGAACCGGACAGGGACTCTACGAGCAGTACTTC. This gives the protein CASRTGQGLYEQYF.

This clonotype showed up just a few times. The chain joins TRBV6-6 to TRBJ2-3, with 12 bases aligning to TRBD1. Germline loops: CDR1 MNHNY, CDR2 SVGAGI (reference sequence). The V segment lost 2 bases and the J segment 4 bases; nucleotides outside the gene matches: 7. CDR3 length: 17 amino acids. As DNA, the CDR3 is TGTGCCAGCAGTTACGGGACAGGGGGCTTGGTTTCAGATACGCAGTATTTT. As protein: CASSYGTGGLVSDTQYF.

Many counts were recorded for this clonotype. The CDR3 coding sequence is TGTGCCAGCAGCTTAAATCAGGGGTCGCGTGGCTACACCTTC. It specifies CASSLNQGSRGYTF. This chain joins TRBV7-9 and TRBJ1-2; tentatively, D is TRBD1 (6 bases). Germline CDR1 SEHNR, CDR2 FQNEAQ (reference sequence). Trimming took off 2 bases at V and 7 bases at J, with 14 bases between the two ends. The CDR3 length is 14 residues.

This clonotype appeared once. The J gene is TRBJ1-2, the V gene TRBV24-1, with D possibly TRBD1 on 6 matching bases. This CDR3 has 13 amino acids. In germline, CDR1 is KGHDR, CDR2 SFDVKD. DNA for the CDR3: TGTGTCATTAGGGGGGGCCCCTTCGATGGCTACACCTTC. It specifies CVIRGGPFDGYTF.

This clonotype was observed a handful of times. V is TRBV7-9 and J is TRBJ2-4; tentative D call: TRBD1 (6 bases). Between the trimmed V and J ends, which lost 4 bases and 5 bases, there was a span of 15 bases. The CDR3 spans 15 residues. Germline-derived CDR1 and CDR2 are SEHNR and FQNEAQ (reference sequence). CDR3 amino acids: CASSYGTPSQNIQYF. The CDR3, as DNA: TGTGCCAGCAGCTACGGGACACCAAGCCAAAACATTCAGTACTTC.

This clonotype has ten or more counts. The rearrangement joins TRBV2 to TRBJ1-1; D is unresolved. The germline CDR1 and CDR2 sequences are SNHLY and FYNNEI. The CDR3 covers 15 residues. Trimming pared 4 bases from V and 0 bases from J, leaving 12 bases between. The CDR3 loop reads CASSGGRQLNTEAFF. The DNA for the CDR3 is TGTGCCAGCAGTGGAGGGAGGCAACTGAACACTGAAGCTTTCTTT.

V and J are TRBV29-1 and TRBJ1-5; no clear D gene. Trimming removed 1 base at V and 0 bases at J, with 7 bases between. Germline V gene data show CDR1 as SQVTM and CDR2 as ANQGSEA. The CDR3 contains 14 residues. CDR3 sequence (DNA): TGCAGCGTTGAAGTCGCGAATAGCAATCAGCCCCAGCATTTT. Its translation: CSVEVANSNQPQHF.

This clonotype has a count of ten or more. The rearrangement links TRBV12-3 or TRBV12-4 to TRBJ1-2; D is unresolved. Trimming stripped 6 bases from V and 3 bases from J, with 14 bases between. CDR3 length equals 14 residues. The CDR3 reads CASRGSGVDYGYTF. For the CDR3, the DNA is TGTGCCAGCAGGGGGTCCGGAGTCGACTATGGCTACACCTTC.

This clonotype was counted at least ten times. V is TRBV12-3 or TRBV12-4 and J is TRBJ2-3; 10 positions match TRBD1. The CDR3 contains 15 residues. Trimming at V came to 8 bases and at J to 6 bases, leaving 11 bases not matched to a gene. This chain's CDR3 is CASPTPGQGRDTQYF. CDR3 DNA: TGTGCCAGCCCTACTCCGGGACAGGGGAGGGATACGCAGTATTTT.

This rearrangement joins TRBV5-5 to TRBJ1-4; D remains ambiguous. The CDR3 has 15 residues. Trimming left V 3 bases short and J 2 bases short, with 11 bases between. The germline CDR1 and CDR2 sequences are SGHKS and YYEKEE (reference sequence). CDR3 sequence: CASSSFGGTNEKLFF. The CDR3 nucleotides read TGTGCCAGCAGCTCGTTTGGCGGGACTAATGAAAAACTGTTTTTT.

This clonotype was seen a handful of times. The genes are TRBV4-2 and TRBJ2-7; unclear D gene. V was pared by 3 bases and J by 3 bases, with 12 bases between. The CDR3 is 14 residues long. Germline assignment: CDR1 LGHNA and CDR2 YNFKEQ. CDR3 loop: CASSHRYSLYEQYF. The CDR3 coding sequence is TGTGCCAGCAGCCACCGGTACAGCCTCTACGAGCAGTACTTC.

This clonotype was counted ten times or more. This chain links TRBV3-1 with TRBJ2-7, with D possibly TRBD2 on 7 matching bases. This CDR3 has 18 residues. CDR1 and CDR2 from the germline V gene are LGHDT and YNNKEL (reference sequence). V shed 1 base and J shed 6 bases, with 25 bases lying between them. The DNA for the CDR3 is TGTGCCAGCAGCCAAGCCGAGGGGGGGAGCTTCTACGGGTCCGAGCAGTACTTC. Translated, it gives CASSQAEGGSFYGSEQYF.

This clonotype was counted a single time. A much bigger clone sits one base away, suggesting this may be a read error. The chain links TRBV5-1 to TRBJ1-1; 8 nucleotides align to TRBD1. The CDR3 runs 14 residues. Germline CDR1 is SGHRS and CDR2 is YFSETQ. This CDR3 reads CVSSLVTGETEAFF. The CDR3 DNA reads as TGCGTCAGCAGCTTGGTGACAGGGGAGACTGAAGCTTTCTTT.

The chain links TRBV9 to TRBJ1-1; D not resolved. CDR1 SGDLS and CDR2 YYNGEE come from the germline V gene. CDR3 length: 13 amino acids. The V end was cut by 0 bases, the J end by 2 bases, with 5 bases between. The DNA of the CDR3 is TGTGCCAGCAGCGTAGTATCTAACACTGAAGCTTTCTTT. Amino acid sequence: CASSVVSNTEAFF.

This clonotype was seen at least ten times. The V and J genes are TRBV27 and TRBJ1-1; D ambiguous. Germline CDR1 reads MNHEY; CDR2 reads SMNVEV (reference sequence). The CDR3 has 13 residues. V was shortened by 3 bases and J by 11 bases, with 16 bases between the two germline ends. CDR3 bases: TGTGCCAGCAGTTTGGGCAGCGAGAGTTCGGCTTTCTTT. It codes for CASSLGSESSAFF.

CDR3 in DNA: TGCAGTGCGCGGAAGGGGGGCGCAAGCACTGAAGCTTTCTTT. As protein: CSARKGGASTEAFF. The chain is built from TRBV20-1 and TRBJ1-1, with D maybe TRBD1 (6 bases). The CDR3 length is 14 residues. Trimming shortened V by 6 bases and J by 4 bases, and 18 bases separated the two germline ends. CDR1 and CDR2 from the germline V gene are DFQATT and SNEGSKA (reference sequence).

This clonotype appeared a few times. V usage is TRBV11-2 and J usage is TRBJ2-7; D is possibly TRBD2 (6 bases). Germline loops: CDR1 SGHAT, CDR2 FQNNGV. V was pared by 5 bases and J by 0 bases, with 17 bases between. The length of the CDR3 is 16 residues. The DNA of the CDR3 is TGTGCCAGCAGCGATCTGAGTAGCGGAAACTCCTACGAGCAGTACTTC. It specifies CASSDLSSGNSYEQYF.

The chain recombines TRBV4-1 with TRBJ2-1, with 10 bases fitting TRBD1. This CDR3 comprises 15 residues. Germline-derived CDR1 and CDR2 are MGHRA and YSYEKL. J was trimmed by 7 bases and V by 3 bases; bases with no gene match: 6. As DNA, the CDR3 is TGCGCCAGCAGCCATCGGGGACAGGGGCCGAATGAGCAGTTCTTC. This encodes CASSHRGQGPNEQFF.

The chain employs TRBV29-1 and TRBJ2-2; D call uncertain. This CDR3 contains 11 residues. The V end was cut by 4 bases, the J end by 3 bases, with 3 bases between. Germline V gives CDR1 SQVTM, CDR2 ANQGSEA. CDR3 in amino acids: CSVGYTGELFF. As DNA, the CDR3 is TGCAGCGTTGGTTACACCGGGGAGCTGTTTTTT.

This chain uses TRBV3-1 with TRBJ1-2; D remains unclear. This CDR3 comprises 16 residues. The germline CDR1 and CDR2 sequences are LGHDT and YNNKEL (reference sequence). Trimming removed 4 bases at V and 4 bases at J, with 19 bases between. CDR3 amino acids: CASSRKAGSLGYGYTF. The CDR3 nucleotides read TGTGCCAGCAGCCGAAAGGCGGGGTCCTTGGGCTATGGCTACACCTTC.

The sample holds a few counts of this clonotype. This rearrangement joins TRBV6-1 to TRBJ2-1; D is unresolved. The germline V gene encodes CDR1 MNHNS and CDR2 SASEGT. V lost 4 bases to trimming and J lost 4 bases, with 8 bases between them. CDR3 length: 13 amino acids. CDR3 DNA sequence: TGTGCCAGCAGTGGACGGAATTACAATGAGCAGTTCTTC. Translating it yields CASSGRNYNEQFF.

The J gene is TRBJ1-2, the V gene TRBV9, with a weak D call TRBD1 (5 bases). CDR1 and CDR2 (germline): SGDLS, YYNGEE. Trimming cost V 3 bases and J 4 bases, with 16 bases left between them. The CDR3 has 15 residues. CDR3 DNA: TGTGCCAGCAGCGAGCAGGGTTCCCCCTCCTATGGCTACACCTTC. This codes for CASSEQGSPSYGYTF.

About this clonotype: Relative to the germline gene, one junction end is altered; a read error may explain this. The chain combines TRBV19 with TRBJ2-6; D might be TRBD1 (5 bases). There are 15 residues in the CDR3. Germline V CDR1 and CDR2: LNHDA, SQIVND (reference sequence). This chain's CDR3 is CASSIESSGANVLAF. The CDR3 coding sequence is TGTGCCAGTAGTATAGAAAGCTCTGGGGCCAACGTCCTGGCTTTC.

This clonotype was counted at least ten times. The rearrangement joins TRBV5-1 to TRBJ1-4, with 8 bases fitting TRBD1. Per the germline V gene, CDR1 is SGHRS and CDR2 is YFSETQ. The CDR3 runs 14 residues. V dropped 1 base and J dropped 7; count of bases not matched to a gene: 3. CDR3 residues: CASSLTGGVEKLFF. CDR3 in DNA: TGCGCCAGCAGCTTGACAGGGGGAGTTGAAAAACTGTTTTTT.

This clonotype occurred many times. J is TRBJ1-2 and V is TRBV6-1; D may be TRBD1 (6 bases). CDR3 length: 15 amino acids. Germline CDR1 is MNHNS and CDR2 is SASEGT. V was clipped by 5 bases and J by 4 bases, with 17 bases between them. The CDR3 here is CASSQQGGEGYGYTF. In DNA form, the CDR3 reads TGTGCCAGCAGTCAACAGGGCGGCGAGGGCTATGGCTACACCTTC.

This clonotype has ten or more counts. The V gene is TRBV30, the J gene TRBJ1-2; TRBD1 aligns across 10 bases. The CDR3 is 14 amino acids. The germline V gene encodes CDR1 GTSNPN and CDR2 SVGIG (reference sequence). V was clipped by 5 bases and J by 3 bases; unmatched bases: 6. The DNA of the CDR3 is TGTGCCTGGGACGGGACAGGGGTTTACTATGGCTACACCTTC. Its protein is CAWDGTGVYYGYTF.

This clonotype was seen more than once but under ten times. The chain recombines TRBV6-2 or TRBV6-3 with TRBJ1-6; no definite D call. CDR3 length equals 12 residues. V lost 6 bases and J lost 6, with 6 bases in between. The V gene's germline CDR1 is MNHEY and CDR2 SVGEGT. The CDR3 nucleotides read TGTGCCAGCAGACCGACTAATTCACCCCTCCACTTT. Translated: CASRPTNSPLHF.

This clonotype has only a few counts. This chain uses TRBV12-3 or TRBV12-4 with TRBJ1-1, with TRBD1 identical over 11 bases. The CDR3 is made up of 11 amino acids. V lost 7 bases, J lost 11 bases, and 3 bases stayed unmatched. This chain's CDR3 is CASIGTGGAFF. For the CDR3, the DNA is TGTGCCAGCATCGGGACAGGGGGGGCTTTCTTT.